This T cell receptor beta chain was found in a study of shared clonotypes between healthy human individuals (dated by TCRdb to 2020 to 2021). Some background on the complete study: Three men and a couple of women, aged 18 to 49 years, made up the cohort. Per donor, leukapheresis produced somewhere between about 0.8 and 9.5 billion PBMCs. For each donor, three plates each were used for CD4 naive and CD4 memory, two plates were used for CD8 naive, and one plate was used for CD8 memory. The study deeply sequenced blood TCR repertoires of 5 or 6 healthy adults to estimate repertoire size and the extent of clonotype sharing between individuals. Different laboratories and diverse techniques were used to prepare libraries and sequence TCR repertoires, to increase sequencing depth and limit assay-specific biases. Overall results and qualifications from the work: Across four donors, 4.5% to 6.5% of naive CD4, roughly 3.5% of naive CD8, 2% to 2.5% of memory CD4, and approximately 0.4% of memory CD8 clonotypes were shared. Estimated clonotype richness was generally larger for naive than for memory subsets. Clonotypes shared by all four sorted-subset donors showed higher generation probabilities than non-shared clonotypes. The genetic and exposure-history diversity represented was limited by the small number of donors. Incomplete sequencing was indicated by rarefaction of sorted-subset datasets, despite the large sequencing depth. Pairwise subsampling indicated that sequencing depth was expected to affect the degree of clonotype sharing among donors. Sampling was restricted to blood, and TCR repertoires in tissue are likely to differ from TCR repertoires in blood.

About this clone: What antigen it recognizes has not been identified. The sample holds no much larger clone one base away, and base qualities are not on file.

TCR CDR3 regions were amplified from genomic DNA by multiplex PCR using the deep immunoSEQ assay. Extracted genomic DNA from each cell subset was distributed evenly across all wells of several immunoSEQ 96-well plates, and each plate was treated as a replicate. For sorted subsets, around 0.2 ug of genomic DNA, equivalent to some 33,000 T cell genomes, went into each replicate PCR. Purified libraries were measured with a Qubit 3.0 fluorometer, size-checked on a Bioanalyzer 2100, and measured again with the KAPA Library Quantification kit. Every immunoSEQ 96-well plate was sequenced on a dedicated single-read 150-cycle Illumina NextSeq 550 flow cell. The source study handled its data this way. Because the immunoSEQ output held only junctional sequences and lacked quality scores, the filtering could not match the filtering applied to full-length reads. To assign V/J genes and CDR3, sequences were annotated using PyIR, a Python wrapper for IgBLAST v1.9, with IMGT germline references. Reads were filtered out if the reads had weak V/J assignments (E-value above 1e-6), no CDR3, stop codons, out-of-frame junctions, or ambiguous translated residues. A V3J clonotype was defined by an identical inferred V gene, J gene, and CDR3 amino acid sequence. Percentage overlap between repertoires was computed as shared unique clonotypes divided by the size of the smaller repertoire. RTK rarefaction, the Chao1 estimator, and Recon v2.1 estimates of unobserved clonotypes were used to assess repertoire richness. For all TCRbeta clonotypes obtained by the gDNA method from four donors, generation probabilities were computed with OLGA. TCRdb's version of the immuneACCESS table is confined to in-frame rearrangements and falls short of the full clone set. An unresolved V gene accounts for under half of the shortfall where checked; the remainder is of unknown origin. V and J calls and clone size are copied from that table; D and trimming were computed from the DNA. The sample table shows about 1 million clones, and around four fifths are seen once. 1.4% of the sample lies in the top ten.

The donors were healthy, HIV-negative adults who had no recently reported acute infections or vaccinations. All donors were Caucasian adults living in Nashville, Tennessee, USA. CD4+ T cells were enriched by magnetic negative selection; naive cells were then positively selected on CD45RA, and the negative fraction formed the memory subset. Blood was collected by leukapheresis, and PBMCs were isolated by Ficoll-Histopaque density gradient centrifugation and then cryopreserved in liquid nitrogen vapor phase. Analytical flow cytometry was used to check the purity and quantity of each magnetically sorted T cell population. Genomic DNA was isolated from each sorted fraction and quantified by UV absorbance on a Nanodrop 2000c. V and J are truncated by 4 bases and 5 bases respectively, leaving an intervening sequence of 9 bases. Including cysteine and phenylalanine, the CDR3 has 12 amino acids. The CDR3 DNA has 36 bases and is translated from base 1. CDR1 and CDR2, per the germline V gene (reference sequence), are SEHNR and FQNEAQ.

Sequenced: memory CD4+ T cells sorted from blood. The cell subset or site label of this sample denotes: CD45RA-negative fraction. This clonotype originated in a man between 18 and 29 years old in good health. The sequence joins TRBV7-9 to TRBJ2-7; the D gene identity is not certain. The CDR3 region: CASSSGWNEQYF. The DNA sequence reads TGTGCCAGCAGCTCTGGCTGGAACGAGCAGTACTTC.